A selection of T cell receptor beta chains follows, all from one sample in a study of blood T cells in healthy people across ages. Each CDR3 protein gets one entry after TCRdb re-called the 5' RACE reads with MiXCR. Of about 1.8 million distinct CDR3 sequences in the sample, around 48% were seen once. Sequencing used blood. These receptors all come from a woman aged 35 to 49 in good health. CDR3s include the opening cysteine and the closing phenylalanine or tryptophan. Fields, in order: D gene, J gene, clone size, V gene, CDR3 DNA, CDR3 protein. D genes are given only for firm matches. Not all rows give a size; the values are once, few, many and, for expanded clones, a class.

D: NA
J: TRBJ2-1
size: NA
V: TRBV15
DNA: TGTGCCACCAGCGAAATCAGGGCTTCGGGGAGCTCCTACAATGAGCAGTTCTTC
CDR3: CATSEIRASGSSYNEQFF

D: NA
J: TRBJ2-1
size: NA
V: TRBV7-2
DNA: TGTGCCAGCAGCCCAACCCAGGGCCCCTACAATGAGCAGTTCTTC
CDR3: CASSPTQGPYNEQFF

D: NA
J: TRBJ1-5
size: NA
V: TRBV6-5
DNA: TGTGCCAGCAGTGCCTCAAGCCAGTCGCCCCAGCATTTT
CDR3: CASSASSQSPQHF

D: TRBD1
J: TRBJ1-6
size: NA
V: TRBV20-1
DNA: TGCAGTGCTCCCCGGGACAGGGTGAATTCACCCCTCCACTTT
CDR3: CSAPRDRVNSPLHF

D: TRBD2
J: TRBJ2-1
size: many
V: TRBV5-1
DNA: TGCGCCAGCAGCTTGGCCGGCGGGGGGGCCTACAATGAGCAGTTCTTC
CDR3: CASSLAGGGAYNEQFF

D: TRBD1
J: TRBJ1-5
size: NA
V: TRBV6-5
DNA: TGTGCCAGCAGTTCCCACAGGGGGCCAGGCAATCAGCCCCAGCATTTT
CDR3: CASSSHRGPGNQPQHF

D: TRBD1
J: TRBJ2-3
size: NA
V: TRBV4-1
DNA: TGCGCCAGCAGCCAAGATCTGTGGGGGCCGGGACAGTTTACAGATGGACTTGATACGCAGTATTTT
CDR3: CASSQDLWGPGQFTDGLDTQYF

D: NA
J: TRBJ2-1
size: few
V: TRBV6-2/TRBV6-3
DNA: TGTGCCAGCAGCGACCCCCGTCCGCATGAGCAGTTCTTC
CDR3: CASSDPRPHEQFF

D: TRBD2
J: TRBJ2-1
size: few
V: TRBV5-1
DNA: TGCGCCAGCAGCTTGAGGGCTAGCGGGGGGCTGAGCTACAATGAGCAGTTCTTC
CDR3: CASSLRASGGLSYNEQFF

D: TRBD1
J: TRBJ2-5
size: NA
V: TRBV27
DNA: TGTGCCAGCAGTATGGGACAGCTAAATCCTCAAGAGACCCAGTACTTC
CDR3: CASSMGQLNPQETQYF

D: NA
J: TRBJ2-6
size: NA
V: TRBV6-5
DNA: TGTGCCAGCAGCCGCCGGCAAGGGACCGGGGCCAACGTCCTGACTTTC
CDR3: CASSRRQGTGANVLTF

D: NA
J: TRBJ2-7
size: few
V: TRBV11-2
DNA: TGTGCCAGCAGCTTCGCTACCAGTCCACTGGCGGAGTCCTACGAGCAGTACTTC
CDR3: CASSFATSPLAESYEQYF

D: TRBD2
J: TRBJ2-1
size: NA
V: TRBV9
DNA: TGTGCCAGCAGCGTCTCTAGCGGGTATAGCTCCTACAATGAGCAGTTCTTC
CDR3: CASSVSSGYSSYNEQFF

D: NA
J: TRBJ2-7
size: NA
V: TRBV15
DNA: TGTGCCACCAGCGAAGGACTTCACGACGAGCAGTACTTC
CDR3: CATSEGLHDEQYF

D: TRBD1
J: TRBJ2-5
size: few
V: TRBV9
DNA: TGTGCCAGCAGCGGGGGACAGGGATCGACAGAGACCCAGTACTTC
CDR3: CASSGGQGSTETQYF

D: TRBD2
J: TRBJ2-5
size: NA
V: TRBV7-2
DNA: TGTGCCAGCAGCCCCCAACAGGCTGGACTAGCGGGGCAAGAGACCCAGTACTTC
CDR3: CASSPQQAGLAGQETQYF

D: NA
J: TRBJ2-7
size: NA
V: TRBV4-2
DNA: TGTGCCAGCAGCCCCCTGGGACGAAACGAGCAGTACTTC
CDR3: CASSPLGRNEQYF

D: NA
J: TRBJ2-5
size: NA
V: TRBV27
DNA: TGTGCCAGCAGCATTCCGGGTGGAGAGCAGTACTTC
CDR3: CASSIPGGEQYF

D: NA
J: TRBJ1-2
size: NA
V: TRBV2
DNA: TGTGCCAGCACGGGACACAATGCCTTAATCGGCCACACCTTC
CDR3: CASTGHNALIGHTF

D: NA
J: TRBJ2-1
size: few
V: TRBV15
DNA: TGTGCCACCAGTCCCAGGGCGGGTTACAATGAGCAGTTCTTC
CDR3: CATSPRAGYNEQFF

D: TRBD1
J: TRBJ2-1
size: few
V: TRBV20-1
DNA: TGCAGTGCTAGAGTAAACAGGGGTAGGGGCAATGAGCAGTTCTTC
CDR3: CSARVNRGRGNEQFF

D: NA
J: TRBJ2-3
size: NA
V: TRBV28
DNA: TGTGCCAGCCACGGCGGTACAGATACGCAGTATTTT
CDR3: CASHGGTDTQYF

D: NA
J: TRBJ2-4
size: NA
V: TRBV28
DNA: TGTGCCGGGTCCAAGCAGGCAAACATTCAGTACTTC
CDR3: CAGSKQANIQYF

D: TRBD2
J: TRBJ2-1
size: NA
V: TRBV3-1
DNA: TGTGCCAGCAGCTCGGTGACTAGCGGGGGGAAATCCTACAATGAGCAGTTCTTC
CDR3: CASSSVTSGGKSYNEQFF

D: TRBD2
J: TRBJ2-5
size: few
V: TRBV4-3
DNA: TGCGCCAGCAGCCAAGCTCCTAGCGGGGAAGAGACCCAGTACTTC
CDR3: CASSQAPSGEETQYF

D: NA
J: TRBJ1-1
size: NA
V: TRBV28
DNA: TGTGCCAGCAGTTTACCTTGGATGAACACTGAAGCTTTCTTT
CDR3: CASSLPWMNTEAFF

D: NA
J: TRBJ2-5
size: NA
V: TRBV6-5
DNA: TGTGCCAGCAGTTACGTAGAATTCCAAGAGACCCAGTACTTC
CDR3: CASSYVEFQETQYF

D: TRBD1
J: TRBJ2-3
size: many
V: TRBV7-2
DNA: TGTGCCAGCAGCTTAGTAGGGGGCCGAACAGATACGCAGTATTTT
CDR3: CASSLVGGRTDTQYF

D: NA
J: TRBJ1-5
size: NA
V: TRBV7-2
DNA: TGTGCCAGCAGCTTATACAGCGGTAGCAATCAGCCCCAGCATTTT
CDR3: CASSLYSGSNQPQHF

D: NA
J: TRBJ2-7
size: few
V: TRBV20-1
DNA: TGCAGTGCTCTACGGGTGGCCTACGAGCAGTACTTC
CDR3: CSALRVAYEQYF

D: NA
J: TRBJ2-3
size: few
V: TRBV20-1
DNA: TGCAGTGCTATACTTAGTGTGCCCTCTAGCACAGATACGCAGTATTTT
CDR3: CSAILSVPSSTDTQYF

D: TRBD1
J: TRBJ2-7
size: NA
V: TRBV4-2
DNA: TGTGCCAGCAGCCTCCCGGGACAGGGGGCCTTCGAGCAGTACTTC
CDR3: CASSLPGQGAFEQYF

D: NA
J: TRBJ2-4
size: NA
V: TRBV15
DNA: TGTGCCACCAGCAGCGAATTGAACCGGGACATAGGGCTACCCAAAAACATTCAGTACTTC
CDR3: CATSSELNRDIGLPKNIQYF

D: NA
J: TRBJ2-7
size: few
V: TRBV24-1
DNA: TGTGCCACCAGTGATTCAGCGGCCTCCTACGAGCAGTACTTC
CDR3: CATSDSAASYEQYF

D: TRBD2
J: TRBJ2-7
size: NA
V: TRBV20-1
DNA: TGCAGTGCTAGAGGGACTAGCGGGGGCTCCTACGAGCAGTACTTC
CDR3: CSARGTSGGSYEQYF

D: NA
J: TRBJ2-1
size: once
V: TRBV5-1
DNA: TGCGCCAGCATCTTGCGGCAGCCTGGGGAAGAGCAGTTCTTC
CDR3: CASILRQPGEEQFF